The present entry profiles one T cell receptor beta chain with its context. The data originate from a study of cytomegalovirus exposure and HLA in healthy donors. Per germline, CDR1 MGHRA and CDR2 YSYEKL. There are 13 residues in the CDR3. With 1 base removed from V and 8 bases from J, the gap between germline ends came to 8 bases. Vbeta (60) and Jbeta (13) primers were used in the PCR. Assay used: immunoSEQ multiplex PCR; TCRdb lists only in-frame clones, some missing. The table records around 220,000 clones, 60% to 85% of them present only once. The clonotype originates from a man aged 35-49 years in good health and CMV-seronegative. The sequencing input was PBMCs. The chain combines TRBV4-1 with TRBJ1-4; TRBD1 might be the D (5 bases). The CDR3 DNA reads TGCGCCAGCAGCCAAGGGCAGGGCGAAAAACTGTTTTTT. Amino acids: CASSQGQGEKLFF.